Shown below are 23 T cell receptor beta chains from a single sample sequenced in a study of blood T cell repertoires in COVID-19. Sequenced by immunoSEQ multiplex PCR; TCRdb stores in-frame clones only, minus some. The sample shows about 240,000 clones, roughly 80% of them seen only once. What was sequenced was peripheral blood. Source of these receptors: a young woman with acute or convalescent COVID-19.

This clone is a singleton in its sample. The rearrangement joins TRBV21-1 to TRBJ1-1; the table's D call of TRBD1 was not tested on the DNA. TRBV21-1 is classified as a pseudogene. The CDR3 runs to 11 residues. CDR3 loop: CAITGIVGAFF. The CDR3 DNA follows: TGTGCTATTACAGGGATTGTAGGAGCTTTCTTT.

V is TRBV28 and J is TRBJ1-5, with 7 nucleotides matching TRBD1. CDR1 and CDR2 from the germline V gene are MDHEN and SYDVKM. The CDR3 has 14 residues. The V and J ends lost 6 bases and 6 bases, in that order; junction bases with no gene match: 8. CDR3 region: CASRTGRFGQPQHF. The CDR3 nucleotides are TGTGCCAGCAGGACAGGGAGATTCGGTCAGCCCCAGCATTTT. Full variable domain (missing parts from reference TRBV28 and TRBJ1-5): DVKVTQSSRYLVKRTGEKVFLECVQDMDHENMFWYRQDPGLGLRLIYFSYDVKMKEKGDIPEGYSVSREKKERFSLILESASTNQTSMYLCASRTGRFGQPQHFGDGTRLSIL.

This rearrangement joins TRBV24-1 to TRBJ2-1, with D unclear. The CDR3 loop spans 12 amino acids. Germline assignment: CDR1 KGHDR and CDR2 SFDVKD. V was trimmed by 1 base and J by 6 bases, leaving 3 bases between them. CDR3 DNA: TGTGCCACCAGTGATTTCTCCAATGAGCAGTTCTTC. As protein: CATSDFSNEQFF.

This sequence joins TRBV4-2 and TRBJ1-6; possible D gene TRBD1, 5 bases. This CDR3 has 13 amino acids. Trimming took 3 bases from V and 8 from J, leaving 8 bases between them. Looked up from germline, CDR1 is LGHNA and CDR2 is YNFKEQ. CDR3 DNA sequence: TGTGCCAGCAGCCACCTAGGGGATTCACCCCTCCACTTT. This gives the protein CASSHLGDSPLHF.

The genes are TRBV2 and TRBJ2-7, with D possibly matching TRBD1 (6 bases). V was clipped by 7 bases and J by 5 bases, with 12 bases between them. Germline lookup yields CDR1 SNHLY and CDR2 FYNNEI. The CDR3 totals 12 residues. The CDR3 protein is CASNRVNDEQYF. In DNA, the CDR3 is TGTGCCAGCAACAGGGTGAACGACGAGCAGTACTTC.

In this sample, this clone turned up a few times. J is TRBJ2-7 and V is TRBV4-3; 7 positions agree with TRBD2. Germline CDR1 is LGHNA and CDR2 is YSLEER. The CDR3 is made up of 20 amino acids. Losses at the gene ends were 0 bases for V and 2 bases for J; bases not matched to a gene: 19. The chain's CDR3 is CASSQEAPIMGRESAYEQYF. DNA of the CDR3: TGCGCCAGCAGCCAAGAGGCCCCCATTATGGGGCGGGAGAGCGCCTACGAGCAGTACTTC.

The J gene is TRBJ2-1, the V gene TRBV6-5; tentatively, D is TRBD2 (5 bases). With 2 bases removed from V and 9 bases from J, the gap between germline ends came to 17 bases. Germline CDR1 is MNHEY and CDR2 is SVGAGI. The CDR3 spans 15 residues. CDR3 residues: CASSYNGLLHGEQFF. The CDR3 coding sequence is TGTGCCAGCAGTTACAACGGACTCTTGCACGGTGAGCAGTTCTTC.

The chain carries TRBV6-5 and TRBJ1-1; 9 bases are a match to TRBD1. The V segment lost 0 bases and the J segment 5 bases; nucleotides outside the gene matches: 4. The CDR3 is made up of 15 amino acids. Germline loops: CDR1 MNHEY, CDR2 SVGAGI. This CDR3 is CASSYSNRGQTEAFF. For the CDR3, the DNA is TGTGCCAGCAGTTACTCCAACAGGGGGCAAACTGAAGCTTTCTTT.

V gene TRBV30 combines with J gene TRBJ1-3; D gene unclear. The CDR3 has 13 residues. V was clipped by 2 bases and J by 0 bases, with 5 bases between them. The germline V gene encodes CDR1 GTSNPN and CDR2 SVGIG (reference sequence). CDR3 sequence reads: CAWSPGSGNTIYF. For the CDR3, the DNA is TGTGCCTGGAGTCCAGGCTCTGGAAACACCATATATTTT.

This clone was seen a single time. This rearrangement joins TRBV4-3 to TRBJ2-2, with 10 bases identical to TRBD1. J gave up 7 bases and V 1 base, and 6 bases lay outside the gene matches. The V gene's germline CDR1 is LGHNA and CDR2 YSLEER. This CDR3 has 16 residues. The CDR3 loop is CASSQGQGAYGGELFF. In nucleotides, the CDR3 is TGCGCCAGCAGCCAAGGACAGGGGGCTTACGGCGGGGAGCTGTTTTTT.

The chain links TRBV6-5 to TRBJ2-7, with D perhaps matching TRBD1 (6 bases). Germline CDR1 reads MNHEY; CDR2 reads SVGAGI. The V gene lost 6 bases and the J gene lost 0 bases, with 15 bases spanning the gap. This CDR3 comprises 15 residues. The CDR3 DNA is TGTGCCAGCAGCTCCCAAGGGACACACTCCTACGAGCAGTACTTC. As protein: CASSSQGTHSYEQYF.

V is TRBV27 and J is TRBJ2-7, with 8 bases fitting TRBD1. The CDR3 runs 15 residues. Germline CDR1 and CDR2: MNHEY and SMNVEV (reference sequence). V was clipped by 5 bases and J by 5 bases; unmatched bases: 11. CDR3 DNA sequence: TGTGCCAGCAGTATCAGGGGGCCGGCGGGCCACGAGCAGTACTTC. As protein: CASSIRGPAGHEQYF.

The chain has TRBV11-1 and TRBJ2-2, with unresolved D. The CDR3 length is 16 residues. V dropped 1 base and J dropped 1 base, with 10 bases sitting between them. Germline values: CDR1 SGHAT, CDR2 FQDESV (reference sequence). The CDR3 here is CASSLESPGNTGELFF. As DNA, the CDR3 is TGTGCCAGCAGCTTAGAGTCCCCAGGGAACACCGGGGAGCTGTTTTTT.

The chain is built from TRBV5-4 and TRBJ2-1; TRBD2 agrees at 14 bases. Germline loops: CDR1 SGHNT, CDR2 YYREEE (reference sequence). This CDR3 has 15 residues. V gave up 5 bases and J gave up 5 bases; unmatched junction bases: 3. Written as DNA, the CDR3 is TGTGCCAGCAGTAGGGGACTAGCGGGAGACAATGAGCAGTTCTTC. Its protein is CASSRGLAGDNEQFF. The complete variable domain, with remaining parts taken from reference TRBV5-4 and TRBJ2-1, reads ETGVTQSPTHLIKTRGQQVTLRCSSQSGHNTVSWYQQALGQGPQFIFQYYREEENGRGNFPPRFSGLQFPNYSSELNVNALELDDSALYLCASSRGLAGDNEQFFGPGTRLTVL.

This chain links TRBV5-1 with TRBJ2-3; D may be TRBD1 (5 bases). The CDR3 has 13 amino acids. Deletions cut 4 bases from V and 4 bases from J, with 10 bases between. The germline V gene has CDR1 SGHRS and CDR2 YFSETQ. This CDR3 is CASSRGSSDTQYF. For the CDR3, the DNA is TGCGCCAGCAGCAGGGGATCCTCAGATACGCAGTATTTT.

The V and J genes are TRBV29-1 and TRBJ2-2; D remains ambiguous. This CDR3 comprises 14 residues. The V end lost 3 bases, the J end lost 8 bases, and 16 bases lay between the germline ends. CDR1 is SQVTM, CDR2 ANQGSEA, per germline. The CDR3 DNA reads TGCAGCGTTGATAGCTCGGGTTCAACTGGGGAGCTGTTTTTT. Translated: CSVDSSGSTGELFF.

The chain combines TRBV7-9 with TRBJ2-7; 7 nucleotides match TRBD2. Unmatched junction bases numbered 16, after V lost 5 bases and J lost 3 bases. There are 17 residues in the CDR3. The germline CDR1 and CDR2 sequences are SEHNR and FQNEAQ (reference sequence). CDR3 in amino acids: CASSQKWPGGVGYEQYF. In nucleotides, the CDR3 is TGTGCCAGCAGCCAAAAGTGGCCGGGAGGAGTCGGCTACGAGCAGTACTTC.

Note on this clone: The germline gene is not matched at one end of the junction; a read error may be the cause. The V call is TRBV13, the J call TRBJ1-1, with 7 bases aligning to TRBD1. The CDR3 spans 15 residues. Germline CDR1 and CDR2: PRHDT and FYEKMQ (reference sequence). CDR3 residues: CASSLGDRMNTEAFF. CDR3 DNA: TGTGCCAGCAGCCTAGGGGACAGAATGAACACTGAAGCTTTCTTT.

DNA of the CDR3: TGTGCCAGCCCCTTCAGGCCGGCTAACTATGGCTACACCTTC. It specifies CASPFRPANYGYTF. V and J are TRBV6-4 and TRBJ1-2, with D unresolved. The CDR3 consists of 14 residues. Trimming cost V 8 bases and J 0 bases, with 13 bases left between them. The germline gives CDR1 MRHNA, CDR2 SNTAGT.

This clone was seen a handful of times. V usage is TRBV7-8 and J usage is TRBJ1-1; no definite D call. The CDR3 consists of 15 residues. Trimming cost V 0 bases and J 1 base, with 9 bases left between them. CDR1 and CDR2 from the germline V gene are SGHVS and FQNEAQ. As DNA, the CDR3 is TGTGCCAGCAGCTTAGCGGCCCGAGGGAACACTGAAGCTTTCTTT. Encoded protein: CASSLAARGNTEAFF.

This chain connects TRBV27 to TRBJ1-2; D gene uncertain. The germline V gene has CDR1 MNHEY and CDR2 SMNVEV (reference sequence). The CDR3 consists of 15 residues. V lost 3 bases, J lost 3 bases, and 14 bases lay in between. This CDR3 is CASSFVGGMDYGYTF. Written as DNA, the CDR3 is TGTGCCAGCAGTTTTGTAGGCGGTATGGACTATGGCTACACCTTC.

The chain links TRBV10-3 to TRBJ2-7; maybe TRBD2 (5 bases). The germline gives CDR1 ENHRY, CDR2 SYGVKD. The V and J ends lost 8 bases and 6 bases respectively, with 8 bases between them. This CDR3 region has 10 residues. This CDR3 is CAIGEIEQYF. In nucleotides, the CDR3 is TGTGCCATCGGGGAGATCGAGCAGTACTTC.

The chain recombines TRBV19 with TRBJ2-3; perhaps TRBD1 as D (6 bases). Germline V gives CDR1 LNHDA, CDR2 SQIVND (reference sequence). CDR3 size: 16 residues. Trimming removed 3 bases from V and 4 bases from J, with 17 bases in between. In DNA, the CDR3 is TGTGCCAGTAGTATTGGCTACTGGGGGCAGGCAGATACGCAGTATTTT. Protein product: CASSIGYWGQADTQYF.